Presented here are 2 T cell receptor beta chains from one specimen sequenced in a study of blood T cells in healthy people across ages. Using a J-beta primer mix together with a sample-barcoded 5' primer, a second PCR was run for roughly 6 to 12 cycles. TCRdb ran MiXCR on the 5' RACE reads and lists one entry per CDR3 protein. The table shows roughly 2 million distinct CDR3 sequences, with 40% to 55% occurring only once. Input material: blood. The receptors derive from a woman aged 40 to 55 in good health.

The sample holds a few counts of this clonotype. The chain is built from TRBV7-2 and TRBJ2-5; 8 nucleotides align to TRBD2. CDR1 is SGHTA, CDR2 FQGNSA, per germline. The junction had 16 bases not matched to a gene; V was cut back by 5 bases and J by 5 bases. The CDR3 covers 17 residues. In nucleotides, the CDR3 is TGTGCCAGCAGCCCGAGGGGGAACCGGGAGGGATGGGAGACCCAGTACTTC. As protein: CASSPRGNREGWETQYF.

This sequence joins TRBV3-1 and TRBJ1-4; a possible D gene is TRBD1 (5 bases). There are 17 residues in the CDR3. Trimming removed 1 base from V and 0 bases from J, with 12 bases in between. The germline gives CDR1 LGHDT, CDR2 YNNKEL (reference sequence). For the CDR3, the DNA is TGTGCCAGCAGCCAAGTAAGGAGGGGCGCAACTAATGAAAAACTGTTTTTT. As protein: CASSQVRRGATNEKLFF. The complete variable domain, with remaining parts taken from reference TRBV3-1 and TRBJ1-4, reads DTAVSQTPKYLVTQMGNDKSIKCEQNLGHDTMYWYKQDSKKFLKIMFSYNNKELIINETVPNRFSPKSPDKAHLNLHINSLELGDSAVYFCASSQVRRGATNEKLFFGSGTQLSVL.